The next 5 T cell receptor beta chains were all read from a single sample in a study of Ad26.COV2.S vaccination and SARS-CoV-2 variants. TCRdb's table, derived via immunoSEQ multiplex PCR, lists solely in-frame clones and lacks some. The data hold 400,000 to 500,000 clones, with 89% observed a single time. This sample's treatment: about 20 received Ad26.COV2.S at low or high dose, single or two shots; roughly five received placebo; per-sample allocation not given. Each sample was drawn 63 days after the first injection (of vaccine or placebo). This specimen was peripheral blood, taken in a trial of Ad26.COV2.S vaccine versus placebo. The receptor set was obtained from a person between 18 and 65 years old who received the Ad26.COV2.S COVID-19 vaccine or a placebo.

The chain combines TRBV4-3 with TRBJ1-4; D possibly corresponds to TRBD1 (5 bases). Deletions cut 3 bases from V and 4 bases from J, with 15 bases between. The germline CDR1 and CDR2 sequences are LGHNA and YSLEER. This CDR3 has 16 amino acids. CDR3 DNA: TGCGCCAGCAGCCAGGACCCGGGACGGTATAATGAAAAACTGTTTTTT. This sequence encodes CASSQDPGRYNEKLFF.

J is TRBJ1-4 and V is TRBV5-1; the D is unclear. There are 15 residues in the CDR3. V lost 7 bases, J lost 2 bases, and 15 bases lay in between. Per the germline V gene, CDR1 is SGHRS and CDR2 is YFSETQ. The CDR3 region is CASQARGSTNEKLFF. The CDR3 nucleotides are TGCGCCAGCCAGGCTCGTGGTTCGACTAATGAAAAACTGTTTTTT.

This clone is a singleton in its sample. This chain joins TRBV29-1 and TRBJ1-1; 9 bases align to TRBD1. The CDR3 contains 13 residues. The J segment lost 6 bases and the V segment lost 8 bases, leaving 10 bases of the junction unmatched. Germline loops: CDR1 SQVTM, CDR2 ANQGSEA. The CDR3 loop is CSFGGTGRPEAFF. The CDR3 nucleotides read TGCAGCTTTGGGGGGACAGGGCGCCCTGAAGCTTTCTTT.

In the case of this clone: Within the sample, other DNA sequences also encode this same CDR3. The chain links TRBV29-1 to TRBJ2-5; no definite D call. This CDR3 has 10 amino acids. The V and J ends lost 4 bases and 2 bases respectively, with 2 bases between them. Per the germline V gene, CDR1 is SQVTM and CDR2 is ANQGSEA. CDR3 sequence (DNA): TGCAGCGTTGGGCAAGAGACCCAGTACTTC. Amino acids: CSVGQETQYF.

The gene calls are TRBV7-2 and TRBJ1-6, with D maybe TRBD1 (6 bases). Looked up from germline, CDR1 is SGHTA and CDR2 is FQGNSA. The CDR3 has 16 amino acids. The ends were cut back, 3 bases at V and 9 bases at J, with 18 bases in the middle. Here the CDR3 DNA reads TGTGCCAGCAGCTTGCTAGAGGGACATTCGGCTTCACCCCTCCACTTT. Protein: CASSLLEGHSASPLHF. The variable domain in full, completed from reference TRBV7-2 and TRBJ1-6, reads GAGVSQSPSNKVTEKGKDVELRCDPISGHTALYWYRQSLGQGLEFLIYFQGNSAPDKSGLPSDRFSAERTGGSVSTLTIQRTQQEDSAVYLCASSLLEGHSASPLHFGNGTRLTVT.